This is a list of T cell receptor beta chains from one sample in a study of cytomegalovirus exposure and HLA in healthy donors. Assay used: immunoSEQ multiplex PCR; TCRdb lists only in-frame clones, some missing. The profile covers about 55,000 clones, with roughly 70% appearing a single time and approximately 35% taken by the ten largest. Sequences were obtained from PBMCs. The receptor set was obtained from a man between 35 and 55 years old in good health and CMV-seropositive. Both conserved end residues are trimmed from each CDR3. D genes are given only for firm matches.

CDR3 protein: AILTGGDYEQY
CDR3 length: 11
D gene: TRBD1
V gene: TRBV7-9

CDR3 protein: ASIDPGGTEAF
CDR3 length: 11
D gene: TRBD1
V gene: TRBV6-5

CDR3 protein: ASSESGRSGTEAF
CDR3 length: 13
D gene: .
V gene: TRBV2

CDR3 protein: ASSRDAYEQY
CDR3 length: 10
D gene: .
V gene: TRBV6-5

CDR3 protein: ASKDREMNTEAF
CDR3 length: 12
D gene: TRBD1
V gene: TRBV19

CDR3 protein: ASSPRQGNYGYT
CDR3 length: 12
D gene: TRBD1
V gene: TRBV4-3

CDR3 protein: ASSFQANYGYT
CDR3 length: 11
D gene: .
V gene: TRBV6-5

CDR3 protein: AISESNGQPQH
CDR3 length: 11
D gene: .
V gene: TRBV10-3

CDR3 protein: ASSGQPYEQF
CDR3 length: 10
D gene: .
V gene: TRBV2

CDR3 protein: ASATSGANEKLF
CDR3 length: 12
D gene: .
V gene: TRBV12-5

CDR3 protein: ASSYNQDFYT
CDR3 length: 10
D gene: .
V gene: TRBV6-6

CDR3 protein: ASSGQANTEAF
CDR3 length: 11
D gene: TRBD1
V gene: TRBV6-6

CDR3 protein: AISNQGNSNQPQH
CDR3 length: 13
D gene: .
V gene: TRBV10-3

CDR3 protein: ASSVSGNTGELF
CDR3 length: 12
D gene: .
V gene: TRBV2

CDR3 protein: ASSQVFRGSLH
CDR3 length: 11
D gene: .
V gene: TRBV4-3

CDR3 protein: ASSARLADSGETQY
CDR3 length: 14
D gene: TRBD2
V gene: TRBV7-7

CDR3 protein: ASRGTSGGSDTQY
CDR3 length: 13
D gene: TRBD2
V gene: TRBV27

CDR3 protein: ASSEEAVTRGSPLH
CDR3 length: 14
D gene: .
V gene: TRBV2

CDR3 protein: ASSYSGGGAYNEQF
CDR3 length: 14
D gene: TRBD2
V gene: TRBV6-5

CDR3 protein: AWSVIGVTGELF
CDR3 length: 12
D gene: .
V gene: TRBV30

CDR3 protein: ASGRGSTYEQY
CDR3 length: 11
D gene: .
V gene: TRBV7-8

CDR3 protein: ASSVPGIYQAF
CDR3 length: 11
D gene: .
V gene: TRBV7-8

CDR3 protein: ASSYGRPDTGELF
CDR3 length: 13
D gene: .
V gene: TRBV6-5

CDR3 protein: ASSPTYSSYNEQF
CDR3 length: 13
D gene: .
V gene: TRBV7-2

CDR3 protein: ASKGQGTFSYLSYEQY
CDR3 length: 16
D gene: .
V gene: TRBV28

CDR3 protein: AIFRGRGSEQY
CDR3 length: 11
D gene: TRBD1
V gene: TRBV23-1

CDR3 protein: ASSEQGQAYEQY
CDR3 length: 12
D gene: TRBD1
V gene: TRBV6-1

CDR3 protein: SVGTGGDGYT
CDR3 length: 10
D gene: TRBD1
V gene: TRBV29-1

CDR3 protein: ASSQDASGGSFASTDTQY
CDR3 length: 18
D gene: .
V gene: TRBV4-3

CDR3 protein: ATSRPGPQQPQH
CDR3 length: 12
D gene: .
V gene: TRBV15

CDR3 protein: AWSVGSSTDTQY
CDR3 length: 12
D gene: .
V gene: TRBV30

CDR3 protein: ASSNGLDETQY
CDR3 length: 11
D gene: TRBD2
V gene: TRBV5-1

CDR3 protein: ASREGSYNSPLH
CDR3 length: 12
D gene: .
V gene: TRBV2

CDR3 protein: ASSLGLAGGQETQY
CDR3 length: 14
D gene: TRBD2
V gene: TRBV13

CDR3 protein: SVVDREWSEAF
CDR3 length: 11
D gene: TRBD1
V gene: TRBV29-1

CDR3 protein: ASDSKVNTGELF
CDR3 length: 12
D gene: .
V gene: TRBV9

CDR3 protein: ASSQDRGDYPYEQY
CDR3 length: 14
D gene: TRBD2
V gene: TRBV4-3

CDR3 protein: ASSFSDRDTQY
CDR3 length: 11
D gene: .
V gene: TRBV7-7

CDR3 protein: ASQGLAGEGLNEQF
CDR3 length: 14
D gene: TRBD2
V gene: TRBV10-3

CDR3 protein: ASSSTGTGWFNQPQH
CDR3 length: 15
D gene: TRBD1
V gene: TRBV7-9

CDR3 protein: ASSQDPTLHSGANVLT
CDR3 length: 16
D gene: .
V gene: TRBV4-3

CDR3 protein: ASSLARQGSGYT
CDR3 length: 12
D gene: TRBD1
V gene: TRBV7-8

CDR3 protein: ATSSEGANSPLH
CDR3 length: 12
D gene: TRBD1
V gene: TRBV15

CDR3 protein: ASGAGVSETQY
CDR3 length: 11
D gene: .
V gene: TRBV6-5

CDR3 protein: ASSASRQSGNTIY
CDR3 length: 13
D gene: .
V gene: TRBV18